Below are 6 T cell receptor beta chains sequenced from a single sample in a study of blood T cell repertoires in COVID-19. TCRdb keeps only in-frame clones here, not all; method: immunoSEQ multiplex PCR. The sample contains hundreds of thousands of clones, 86% of which appear only once. Sequencing was performed on peripheral blood. These receptors all stem from a woman in her seventies with COVID-19, enrolled during active disease.

The chain is built from TRBV5-4 and TRBJ2-3; 7 bases are a match to TRBD2. The junction had 9 bases not matched to a gene; V was cut back by 3 bases and J by 8 bases. Germline V lookup: CDR1 SGHNT, CDR2 YYREEE (reference sequence). CDR3 size: 14 residues. The CDR3 spells CASSWSDGGGTQYF. The CDR3 nucleotides are TGTGCCAGCAGCTGGTCGGACGGCGGGGGTACGCAGTATTTT.

The genes are TRBV5-1 and TRBJ2-3; maybe TRBD2 (6 bases). CDR3 length: 15 amino acids. The V end was cut by 0 bases, the J end by 5 bases, with 13 bases between. Germline loops: CDR1 SGHRS, CDR2 YFSETQ. CDR3 sequence: CASSLGDSGGDTQYF. Written as DNA, the CDR3 is TGCGCCAGCAGCTTGGGGGACTCTGGCGGAGATACGCAGTATTTT. Looking up the rest from reference TRBV5-1 and TRBJ2-3 gives the full variable domain: KAGVTQTPRYLIKTRGQQVTLSCSPISGHRSVSWYQQTPGQGLQFLFEYFSETQRNKGNFPGRFSGRQFSNSRSEMNVSTLELGDSALYLCASSLGDSGGDTQYFGPGTRLTVL.

The rearrangement uses TRBV15 and TRBJ1-4, with TRBD1 as a possible D gene (5 bases). V shed 5 bases and J shed 4 bases, with 14 bases lying between them. The CDR3 has 15 amino acids. Germline CDR1 reads LNHNV; CDR2 reads YYDKDF (reference sequence). The CDR3 loop reads CATSRAGGGNEKLFF. The CDR3, as DNA: TGTGCCACCAGCCGGGCGGGGGGTGGTAATGAAAAACTGTTTTTT.

V and J are TRBV27 and TRBJ1-2; D unclear. Germline CDR1 reads MNHEY; CDR2 reads SMNVEV (reference sequence). Trimming took off 2 bases at V and 7 bases at J, with 11 bases between the two ends. This CDR3 spans 13 amino acids. The CDR3 is CASSLGPAGGYTF. The DNA of the CDR3 is TGTGCCAGCAGTTTAGGGCCTGCTGGTGGCTACACCTTC.

The gene calls are TRBV19 and TRBJ1-2, with 8 bases lining up with TRBD1. The CDR3 consists of 15 residues. V gave up 6 bases and J gave up 4 bases; unmatched junction bases: 10. CDR1 is LNHDA and CDR2 is SQIVND in the germline V gene (reference sequence). CDR3 residues: CASSWKTGGAYGYTF. The DNA of the CDR3 is TGTGCCAGTAGCTGGAAAACAGGGGGGGCCTATGGCTACACCTTC.

The gene calls are TRBV10-3 and TRBJ1-2; the D gene is possibly TRBD1 (6 bases). This CDR3 is built from 14 residues. V was cut by 3 bases and J by 7 bases, with 15 bases left in between. CDR1 ENHRY and CDR2 SYGVKD come from the germline V gene. The CDR3 sequence: CAISDSTGFLGYTF. The CDR3, as DNA: TGTGCCATCAGTGACTCAACAGGGTTCCTTGGCTACACCTTC.